A selection of T cell receptor beta chains follows, all from one sample in a study of early stage breast cancer tumors. Using immunoSEQ multiplex PCR, the repertoire was profiled, and TCRdb retains in-frame clones only, with some absent. The data hold tens of thousands of clones, with roughly 81% observed a single time. What was sequenced was blood. The receptors come from a person aged 50 to 59 with breast cancer. Both conserved end residues are part of each CDR3. A D gene is named only where the DNA matches it firmly. Some rows mark clone size as missing; the rest say once, few, many or name a class of expanded clone.

j_call v_call clone_size d_call cdr3_nt cdr3_aa
TRBJ2-2 TRBV19 few - TGTGCCAGTAACTGGAACACCGGGGAGCTGTTTTTT CASNWNTGELFF
TRBJ2-5 TRBV10-2 - - TGCGCCAGCAGTGACAGTTTGGGGGGCCGGGAGACCCAGTACTTC CASSDSLGGRETQYF
TRBJ1-5 TRBV18 - - TGTGCCAGCTCCCCATTGACGGCAGGACGTGGTCAGCCCCAGCATTTT CASSPLTAGRGQPQHF
TRBJ1-1 TRBV9 - - TGTGCCAGCAGCTTCGTCAGGGACATGAACACTGAAGCTTTCTTT CASSFVRDMNTEAFF
TRBJ2-7 TRBV6-1 - - TGTGCCAGCAGAGAAAAGGAAGTTCGACATGACGAGCAGTACTTC CASREKEVRHDEQYF
TRBJ2-7 TRBV7-3 - TRBD1 TGTGCCAGCAGCAAACCGGGACAGGGGTTGTACGAGCAGTACTTC CASSKPGQGLYEQYF
TRBJ1-2 TRBV19 - - TGTGCCAGTAGTATCCGACAGTACTATGGCTACACCTTC CASSIRQYYGYTF
TRBJ2-7 TRBV7-9 - TRBD1 TGTGCCAGCAGCTTAGGGGGACAGGGGGCTCAAGAGCAGTACTTC CASSLGGQGAQEQYF
TRBJ1-2 TRBV7-2 - TRBD1 TGTGCCAGCAGCGAGAGGACAGGGTTAGGCTACACCTTC CASSERTGLGYTF
TRBJ1-1 TRBV27 once TRBD1 TGTGCCAGCAGGCGGCGGACAGGGGAGGGCACTGAAGCTTTCTTT CASRRRTGEGTEAFF
TRBJ2-3 TRBV5-1 - - TGCGCCAGCAGCTTCGGGGGAGGCCCCACAGATACGCAGTATTTT CASSFGGGPTDTQYF
TRBJ2-2 TRBV10-2 few TRBD1 TGCGCCAGCAGTGGAACAGGGGGCAACACCGGGGAGCTGTTTTTT CASSGTGGNTGELFF
TRBJ1-4 TRBV21-1 few - TGTGCCAGCAGCAAGGACAGCTATAATGAAAAACTGTTTTTT CASSKDSYNEKLFF
TRBJ2-1 TRBV7-2 - - TGTGCCAGCAGCTTATCCGGGACTTACAATGAGCAGTTCTTC CASSLSGTYNEQFF
TRBJ2-3 TRBV27 - TRBD2 TGTGCCAGCAGTTTGGCGGGGGGGGCAGATACGCAGTATTTT CASSLAGGADTQYF
TRBJ1-6 TRBV6-5 once - TGTGCCAGCAGTTCCATGGCAGGGCCTAATTCACCCCTCCACTTT CASSSMAGPNSPLHF
TRBJ2-2 TRBV5-4 - TRBD1 TGTGCCAGCAGATTCGGGACAGGGGGCACCGGGGAGCTGTTTTTT CASRFGTGGTGELFF
TRBJ2-7 TRBV5-4 - TRBD1 TGTGCCAGCAGCTTCTGGACAGGGGGTTCCTACGAGCAGTACTTC CASSFWTGGSYEQYF
TRBJ1-1 TRBV19 - - TGTGCCAGTAGTATATCTTTCAGCGGCGGGTCGGATGAAGCTTTCTTT CASSISFSGGSDEAFF
TRBJ2-7 TRBV6-1 - TRBD1 TGTGCCAGCAGAGAAATCAGGGGGCGGGTCTACGAGCAGTACTTC CASREIRGRVYEQYF
TRBJ2-1 TRBV5-4 - TRBD2 TGTGCCAGCAGCCTCGCTAGCGGGTCGAACAATGAGCAGTTCTTC CASSLASGSNNEQFF
TRBJ1-1 TRBV7-3 - - TGTGCCAGCAGCCAAGAGGGGGTCCGGACTGAAGCTTTCTTT CASSQEGVRTEAFF
TRBJ1-5 TRBV27 few - TGTGCCAGCAGTTTTTCCGAGAAGGGCAATCAGCCCCAGCATTTT CASSFSEKGNQPQHF
TRBJ2-6 TRBV5-4 - - TGTGCCAGCAGACTGGAAGTCTCTGGGGCCAACGTCCTGACTTTC CASRLEVSGANVLTF
TRBJ1-2 TRBV2 - TRBD1 TGTGCCAGCATCCGGGACAGGGGTCACTACACCTTC CASIRDRGHYTF
TRBJ1-4 TRBV6-1 - - TGTGCCAGCAGTGATCAAAGAACTAATGAAAAACTGTTTTTT CASSDQRTNEKLFF
TRBJ1-5 TRBV11-2 - TRBD1 TGTGCCAGCGGACAGGGGCGCGGGCAGCCCCAGCATTTT CASGQGRGQPQHF
TRBJ1-6 TRBV11-2 - - TGTGCCAGCAGCTTAGGGCCTTTCGCGGGTTCACCCCTCCACTTT CASSLGPFAGSPLHF
TRBJ1-2 TRBV9 - TRBD1 TGTGCCAGCAGCGCAGGGGGGACGTACTTACTTAACTATGGCTACACCTTC CASSAGGTYLLNYGYTF
TRBJ1-1 TRBV5-4 once - TGTGCCAGCAGCTTACCAGGGGCTTCGAACACTGAAGCTTTCTTT CASSLPGASNTEAFF
TRBJ1-6 TRBV9 - TRBD1 TGTGCCAGCAGCCCCCCCTCGGGACAGAGAAACTCACCCCTCCACTTT CASSPPSGQRNSPLHF
TRBJ2-3 TRBV6-6 - - TGTGCCAGCAGTCAAGGTCCGGGAGATACGCAGTATTTT CASSQGPGDTQYF
TRBJ2-2 TRBV5-1 - TRBD2 TGCGCCAGCAGCTGGAAAGCGGGAGAGGGCACCGGGGAGCTGTTTTTT CASSWKAGEGTGELFF
TRBJ1-1 TRBV20-1 - - TGCAGTGCCGGGACGTCCCCTGAAGCTTTCTTT CSAGTSPEAFF
TRBJ2-2 TRBV18 - - TGTGCCAGCTCACCAGTGGGAGGGAACACCGGGGAGCTGTTTTTT CASSPVGGNTGELFF
TRBJ2-2 TRBV18 - TRBD1 TGTGCCAGCTCACCAGTCAAAGGGGGCGTATTCCCCGGGGAGCTGTTTTTT CASSPVKGGVFPGELFF
TRBJ2-6 TRBV12-5 - - TGTGCTAGTGGTTTGGACACGGGGGCCAACGTCCTGACTTTC CASGLDTGANVLTF
TRBJ1-2 TRBV4-2 - TRBD1 TGTGCCAGCAGCCAAGGGACAGGGGTGAACTATGGCTACACCTTC CASSQGTGVNYGYTF
TRBJ2-1 TRBV5-1 - - TGCGCCAGTTCAGGGGGGTCGACCGCGGCTCATGAGCAGTTCTTC CASSGGSTAAHEQFF
TRBJ2-5 TRBV19 once TRBD1 TGTGCCAGTAGTCAGGGACAGGTGGGGGAGACCCAGTACTTC CASSQGQVGETQYF
TRBJ2-1 TRBV14 few TRBD2 TGTGCCAGCAGCCCAACTAGCGGGAGGGTACGGGAGCAGTTCTTC CASSPTSGRVREQFF
TRBJ2-1 TRBV27 - TRBD2 TGTGCCAGCAGTCTCTCGGGACTAGCGGGGGTGGATGAGCAGTTCTTC CASSLSGLAGVDEQFF